This TCR beta chain derives from a study of CD8+CD57+ T cells in acquired aplastic anemia. Background on the study: Sorted CD4+ plus CD8+ cells gave DNA averaging roughly 3.5 ug.

Unmatched junction bases numbered 7, after V lost 3 bases and J lost 8 bases. From germline, CDR1 is SGHRS and CDR2 YFSETQ. CDR3 length equals 14 residues. The template used for profiling TCR beta VDJ and CDR3 was genomic DNA. TCRdb reprocessed the reads via MiXCR and lists one record per CDR3 protein. The sample lists around 160,000 distinct CDR3 sequences; 45% to 55% were seen once. All sequencing subjects had displayed CD8+CD57+ cell expansion on flow cytometry. As a group, the patients uniformly had severe acquired aplastic anemia. When blood sampling took place, the patients had received no therapy. Study-level findings and limits: Patients had twenty-nine CD8+ CDR3 sequences in common with controls (the shared set).

This clonotype was found once. The antigen is unknown. Sequences were obtained from sorted CD4+, CD8+, or CD8+CD57+ T cells (not recorded which) from PBMCs. J is TRBJ2-3 and V is TRBV5-1; 9 nucleotides align to TRBD1. The receptor was derived from a human donor with aplastic anemia. This CDR3 reads CASSSGTGKGTQYF. The CDR3, as DNA: TGCGCCAGCAGCTCCGGGACAGGGAAAGGTACGCAGTATTTT.